Listed here are 5 T cell receptor beta chains from one sample, sequenced in a study of blood T cell repertoires in COVID-19. Sequenced by immunoSEQ multiplex PCR; TCRdb stores in-frame clones only, minus some. This table holds roughly 40,000 clones, roughly 74% found once. The sample taken for sequencing was peripheral blood. The receptor set was obtained from a man older than 75 with acute or convalescent COVID-19.

The V gene is TRBV6-5, the J gene TRBJ2-7; possible D gene TRBD2, 6 bases. The germline CDR1 and CDR2 sequences are MNHEY and SVGAGI. The CDR3 spans 15 residues. Trimming removed 6 bases at V and 5 bases at J, with 20 bases between. The CDR3 DNA sequence: TGTGCCAGCAGACCCGGAGGGCTGGTACAAGACGAGCAGTACTTC. Amino acid sequence: CASRPGGLVQDEQYF.

The V and J genes are TRBV21-1 and TRBJ2-2; the DNA was not used to check the table's D call, TRBD1. TRBV21-1 is an annotated pseudogene. This CDR3 is 15 amino acids long. The CDR3 DNA sequence: TGTGCCAGCTACCGACAGGGAGGGAACACCGGGGAGCTGTTTTTT. Its protein is CASYRQGGNTGELFF.

V usage is TRBV9 and J usage is TRBJ2-1; D is uncertain. Trimming pared 0 bases from V and 2 bases from J, leaving 12 bases between. The V gene's germline CDR1 is SGDLS and CDR2 YYNGEE. CDR3 length: 16 residues. The CDR3 is CASSVESAPAYNEQFF. CDR3 coding DNA: TGTGCCAGCAGCGTAGAATCAGCGCCGGCCTACAATGAGCAGTTCTTC.

V usage is TRBV5-6 and J usage is TRBJ2-5; D is perhaps TRBD2 (6 bases). Germline V gene lookup returns CDR1 SGHDT and CDR2 YYEEEE. V was clipped by 4 bases and J by 5 bases, with 15 bases between them. CDR3 length equals 14 residues. The CDR3 sequence: CASSRDHAGETQYF. The CDR3 bases are TGTGCCAGCAGCCGGGACCACGCGGGGGAGACCCAGTACTTC.

The V and J genes are TRBV3-1 (or the pseudogene TRBV3-2) and TRBJ2-5, with 8 bases that match TRBD2. The CDR3 has 20 residues. Germline loops: CDR1 LGHDT, CDR2 YNNKEL (reference sequence). V lost 0 bases to trimming and J lost 5 bases; unmatched junction nucleotides: 20. CDR3 DNA: TGTGCCAGCAGCCAAGATAAGTCCGTAGCGGGGTTCCCAGGTCGGGAGACCCAGTACTTC. It is translated as CASSQDKSVAGFPGRETQYF.